This record concerns one T cell receptor beta chain sequence. The data originate from a study of blood T cells in healthy people across ages. Trimming left V 7 bases short and J 2 bases short, with 21 bases between. Germline assignment: CDR1 SEHNR and CDR2 FQNEAQ (reference sequence). The CDR3 runs to 17 residues. Then a second PCR, running roughly 7 to 11 cycles, was carried out with a sample-barcoded 5' primer and a J-beta primer mix. Every sample gave at least 2.5 million paired-end reads containing CDR3. TCRdb independently ran MiXCR on the 5' RACE reads; one entry per CDR3 protein. The table shows 590,000 or so distinct CDR3 sequences, with roughly 30% occurring only once.

The material sequenced was blood. The clonotype originates from a woman of 80 years or more in good health. The V call is TRBV7-9, the J call TRBJ1-3; weak D call: TRBD1 (6 bases). The CDR3 DNA reads as TGTGCCAGCACCTTTTTAGGGGGTACCTTAGCTGGAAACACCATATATTTT. Translated: CASTFLGGTLAGNTIYF. The full variable domain, completed using reference TRBV7-9 and TRBJ1-3, is DTGVSQNPRHKITKRGQNVTFRCDPISEHNRLYWYRQTLGQGPEFLTYFQNEAQLEKSRLLSDRFSAERPKGSFSTLEIQRTEQGDSAMYLCASTFLGGTLAGNTIYFGEGSWLTVV.